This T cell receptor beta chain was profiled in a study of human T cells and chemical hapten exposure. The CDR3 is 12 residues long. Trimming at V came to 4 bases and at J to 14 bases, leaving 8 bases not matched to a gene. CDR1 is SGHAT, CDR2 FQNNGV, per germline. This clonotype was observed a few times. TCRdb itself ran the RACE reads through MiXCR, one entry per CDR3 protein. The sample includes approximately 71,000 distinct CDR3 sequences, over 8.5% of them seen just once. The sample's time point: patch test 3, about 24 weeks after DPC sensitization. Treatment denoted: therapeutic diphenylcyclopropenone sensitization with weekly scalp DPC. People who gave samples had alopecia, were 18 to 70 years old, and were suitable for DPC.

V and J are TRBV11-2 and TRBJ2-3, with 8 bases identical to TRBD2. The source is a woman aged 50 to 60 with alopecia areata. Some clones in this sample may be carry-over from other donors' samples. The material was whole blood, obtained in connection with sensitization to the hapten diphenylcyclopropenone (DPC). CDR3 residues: CASSSPGLVPYF. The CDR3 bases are TGTGCCAGCAGCTCCCCGGGACTAGTCCCGTATTTT.